Each of the 31 T cell receptor delta chains below was sequenced from the same sample in a study of gamma-delta T cells after stem cell transplantation (dated by TCRdb to 2015 to 2016). Library prep was done by RT-PCR. Data came from an Illumina MiSeq. After TCRdb called clones again from the public reads with CATT, rows with identical DNA were merged. The sample has 1,000 to 1,500 delta-chain clones on record, 5.2% of them singletons. Of the sample, around 20% falls within the top ten clones. The sample comprised gamma-delta T cells. The receptors originated from a human donor. It is not recorded whose cells these are; they may come from a transplant donor.

The sample holds a few counts of this clone. A read error is possible here, since a much larger clone lies one base away. Other DNA sequences in the same sample also yield this CDR3. The CDR3 DNA follows: TGTGCTCTTGATCACTTCCTACTGCTGGGGGACACCGATAAACTCATCTTT. Encoded protein: CALDHFLLLGDTDKLIF. The gene calls are TRDV1 and TRDJ1, with a tentative D call TRDD2 (8 bases). CDR1 and CDR2 (germline): TSWWSYY, QGS. V shed 7 bases and J shed 0 bases, with 21 bases lying between them. The CDR3 extends over 17 amino acids.

This clone is judged large. V and J are TRDV1 and TRDJ1; 10 bases line up with TRDD3. V was pared by 2 bases and J by 1 base, with 10 bases of the junction left unmatched. CDR1 is TSWWSYY and CDR2 is QGS in the germline V gene. The CDR3 is 18 amino acids. The CDR3 region is CALGEGQWGIPGTDKLIF. Here the CDR3 DNA reads TGTGCTCTTGGGGAAGGTCAATGGGGGATACCGGGCACCGATAAACTCATCTTT.

This clone is judged large. Other DNA sequences of this sample code for an identical CDR3. This chain links TRDV1 with TRDJ1, with D perhaps TRDD3 (7 bases). This CDR3 is built from 20 residues. Deletions cut 3 bases from V and 0 bases from J, with 26 bases between. Germline-derived CDR1 and CDR2 are TSWWSYY and QGS. CDR3 sequence reads: CALGDLPSPGGWGNTDKLIF. The CDR3 DNA follows: TGTGCTCTTGGGGACCTGCCTTCCCCCGGTGGGTGGGGGAACACCGATAAACTCATCTTT.

Remarks on this clone: A read error is likely here: a far larger clone is one base away. This chain uses TRDV2 with TRDJ1; 8 nucleotides align to TRDD3. The germline CDR1 and CDR2 sequences are GEAIGNYY and EKD. V dropped 4 bases and J dropped 0; count of bases not matched to a gene: 21. The CDR3 consists of 20 residues. The CDR3 DNA reads as TGTGCCTGTGAGTTGTTGGGACTGGGGGGTAGGGTCCGGTACACCGATAAACTCATCTTT. Amino acids: CACELLGLGGRVRYTDKLIF.

Judged by abundance, this clone is large. Other DNA sequences in the same sample also yield this CDR3. The chain uses TRDV1 and TRDJ1, with D perhaps TRDD3 (6 bases). Germline-derived CDR1 and CDR2 are TSWWSYY and QGS. The CDR3 runs 14 residues. The V and J ends lost 0 bases and 10 bases respectively, with 15 bases between them. CDR3 in amino acids: CALGELWARGRLIF. The CDR3 DNA is TGTGCTCTTGGGGAACTGTGGGCTCGGGGGAGACTCATCTTT.

This clone is deemed medium-sized. Other DNA variants within this sample encode the same CDR3. The rearrangement joins TRDV1 to TRDJ1, with 9 bases fitting TRDD3. The CDR3 totals 21 residues. Germline loops: CDR1 TSWWSYY, CDR2 QGS. Germline trimming cut 5 bases from V and 2 bases from J; bases unmatched to any gene: 24. CDR3 nucleotides: TGTGCTCTTGGGAACCCCTTGGCCTTGGGGTCCCACTGGGGGACGACCGATAAACTCATCTTT. This sequence encodes CALGNPLALGSHWGTTDKLIF.

Only a few counts were recorded for this clone. A far larger clone differs by one base, so this is likely a read error. This chain connects TRDV2 to TRDJ1; 13 nucleotides match TRDD3. The CDR3 extends over 18 amino acids. Germline V gene sequence: CDR1 GEAIGNYY, CDR2 EKD. CDR3 coding DNA: TGTGCCTATGACACCTTACTGGGGGATACGCGCGGAACCGATAAACTCATCTTT. Translating gives CAYDTLLGDTRGTDKLIF.

This clone came up a few times. A much larger clonotype is one base distant, so this may be a read error. The rearrangement joins TRDV1 to TRDJ1, with a tentative D call TRDD3 (8 bases). Germline assignment: CDR1 TSWWSYY and CDR2 QGS. This CDR3 region has 31 residues. The V end was cut by 1 base, the J end by 0 bases, with 57 bases between. The CDR3 here is CALGEHLPNLPGGTAFLPRTGLRQYTDKLIF. CDR3 bases: TGTGCTCTTGGGGAACACCTGCCTAACCTCCCTGGGGGAACCGCCTTCCTCCCTCGTACTGGCCTTAGACAATACACCGATAAACTCATCTTT.

This clone qualifies as large. The chain joins TRDV1 to TRDJ1; 9 bases align to TRDD3. In germline, CDR1 is TSWWSYY, CDR2 QGS. Germline trimming cut 0 bases from V and 2 bases from J; bases unmatched to any gene: 13. The CDR3 length is 19 residues. The CDR3 is CALGELKLSWGIETDKLIF. The CDR3, as DNA: TGTGCTCTTGGGGAACTGAAGCTAAGTTGGGGGATAGAAACCGATAAACTCATCTTT.

A note on this clone: Given a much more abundant clone one base away, this may be a read error. The chain links TRDV1 to TRDJ1; 8 positions match TRDD3. The junction had 18 bases not matched to a gene; V was cut back by 0 bases and J by 0 bases. This CDR3 comprises 21 residues. Germline CDR1 reads TSWWSYY; CDR2 reads QGS. The CDR3 DNA follows: TGTGCTCTTGGGGAACTGTATCTACCTGTACTGGGGGTCTCGTACACCGATAAACTCATCTTT. It codes for CALGELYLPVLGVSYTDKLIF.

Within the sample, this clone is medium-sized. At one end the junction does not follow the germline gene, possibly because of a read error. Other DNA sequences in this specimen translate into the identical CDR3. This chain connects TRDV1 to TRDJ1; maybe TRDD2 (5 bases). There are 17 residues in the CDR3. The germline V gene encodes CDR1 TSWWSYY and CDR2 QGS. CDR3 nucleotides: TGTGCTCTTGGGGAACTAGCCTACGACCATCCCGCCGAGAAACTCATCTTT. Amino acids: CALGELAYDHPAEKLIF.

As to this clone: A read error may explain this, as a much larger clone is one base away. The V call is TRDV1, the J call TRDJ1; 12 positions agree with TRDD3. The CDR3 sequence is 18 residues long. CDR1 and CDR2 from the germline V gene are TSWWSYY and QGS. With 6 bases clipped from V and 7 bases from J, the junction kept 18 bases outside the gene matches. As DNA, the CDR3 is TGTGCTCTTGGTCCTCCCGACCTTCCTGGGGGATACGACGGTAAACTCATCTTT. This gives the protein CALGPPDLPGGYDGKLIF.

This clone rates as large. This sample also contains other DNA sequences that code for the same CDR3. The V and J genes are TRDV1 and TRDJ2; 10 nucleotides agree with TRDD3. CDR3 length: 24 amino acids. Germline lookup yields CDR1 TSWWSYY and CDR2 QGS. V shed 0 bases and J 0 bases; nucleotides not matched to a gene: 22. The CDR3 DNA follows: TGTGCTCTTGGGGAACTGGGCCTCTCAACTGAGTACTGGGGGATTTTAGCTTTGACAGCACAACTCTTCTTT. Its protein product is CALGELGLSTEYWGILALTAQLFF.

This clone is judged large. This sequence joins TRDV1 and TRDJ1; D gene ambiguous. Germline values: CDR1 TSWWSYY, CDR2 QGS. V dropped 5 bases and J dropped 6 bases, with 19 bases sitting between them. The CDR3 contains 15 residues. The DNA of the CDR3 is TGTGCTCTTGGGCGGTGGAAGGGGCCCCCGAATAAACTCATCTTT. Protein: CALGRWKGPPNKLIF.

Points on this clone: This could be a read error, since a much larger clone is one nucleotide away. Other DNA sequences in the same sample also yield this CDR3. The chain links TRDV1 to TRDJ1; a possible D gene is TRDD2 (6 bases). Germline V lookup: CDR1 TSWWSYY, CDR2 QGS. Trimming stripped 2 bases from V and 0 bases from J, with 22 bases between. CDR3 length: 19 amino acids. For the CDR3, the DNA is TGTGCTCTTGGGGAATTTGGCCTCCTACGGGGGTCGGACACCGATAAACTCATCTTT. This encodes CALGEFGLLRGSDTDKLIF.

Of note for this clone: TCRdb's listed protein matches a much larger clone and diverges from this DNA's translation at residue 12, likely through a read error; the protein shown comes from the DNA. The genes are TRDV2 and TRDJ1, with D possibly being TRDD3 (6 bases). This CDR3 is built from 15 residues. Germline V gene lookup returns CDR1 GEAIGNYY and CDR2 EKD. CDR3 nucleotide sequence: TGTGCCTGTGACACCGTTGGGGGTAACACCGATAGACTCATCTTT. Translated: CACDTVGGNTDRLIF.

This clone has more than one count but fewer than ten. The CDR3 nucleotides read TGTGCTCTTGGGGAAAAGTTTCGGAGCCCCAATTCCCCTCCAAGGTGGGGGATACCCTACACCGATAAACTCATCTTT. It is translated as CALGEKFRSPNSPPRWGIPYTDKLIF. This chain joins TRDV1 and TRDJ1, with 10 bases matching TRDD3. The ends lost 2 bases at V and 0 bases at J; junction bases unmatched: 33. This CDR3 region has 26 residues. Germline values: CDR1 TSWWSYY, CDR2 QGS.

On this clone itself: A much bigger clone sits one base away, suggesting this may be a read error. This sample includes further DNA sequences coding for the same CDR3. The V gene is TRDV1, the J gene TRDJ1; TRDD2 agrees at 9 bases. Germline CDR1 TSWWSYY, CDR2 QGS. This CDR3 is 20 amino acids long. The CDR3 loop reads CALGEAFLRAEGDPTDKLIF. The CDR3 DNA is TGTGCTCTTGGGGAAGCCTTCCTACGAGCAGAAGGGGATCCTACCGATAAACTCATCTTC.

To note about this clone: A read error is the likely source, as a far larger clone sits one nucleotide away. The V gene is TRAV29/DV5, the J gene TRDJ1; D possibly corresponds to TRDD2 (6 bases). Germline lookup yields CDR1 NSMFDY and CDR2 ISSIKDK. This CDR3 comprises 17 residues. CDR3 nucleotides: TGTGCAGCAAGCGCAGTCCTACCGTCCTTGGGGACCGATAAACACATCTTT. Residues: CAASAVLPSLGTDKHIF.

There are a few counts of this clone. V usage is TRDV3 and J usage is TRDJ1, with 13 bases that match TRDD3. Germline V gene data show CDR1 as TVYSNPD and CDR2 as GDNSRS (reference sequence). The J segment lost 2 bases and the V segment lost 4 bases, leaving 13 bases of the junction unmatched. The CDR3 runs 17 residues. The CDR3 spells CASGDTGGYADTDKLIF. CDR3 coding DNA: TGTGCCTCGGGCGATACTGGGGGATACGCTGATACCGATAAACTCATCTTT.

This clone is large (0.1 to 1%) within its sample. The same CDR3 can be traced to other DNA sequences in this sample. The V and J genes are TRDV1 and TRDJ1; D might be TRDD2 (6 bases). V dropped 0 bases and J dropped 10 bases, with 15 bases sitting between them. From germline, CDR1 is TSWWSYY and CDR2 QGS. The CDR3 covers 14 residues. CDR3 sequence (DNA): TGTGCTCTTGGGGAACTTCTCCTACCTAGCCGACTCATCTTT. This encodes CALGELLLPSRLIF.

This clone was seen a few times. Since a far larger clone is one base different, this is likely a read error. The V gene is TRDV2, the J gene TRDJ1; 10 bases match TRDD3. This CDR3 comprises 19 residues. Germline V lookup: CDR1 GEAIGNYY, CDR2 EKD. DNA of the CDR3: TGTGCCCGTGACACCGGGACCTTGGGGGGATACGAATCGGGCGATAAACTCATCTTT. The encoded protein is CARDTGTLGGYESGDKLIF.

In the case of this clone: A single base is all that separates this from a far larger clone, so a read error is likely. V gene TRDV1 combines with J gene TRDJ1, with 7 positions matching TRDD3. The germline V gene encodes CDR1 TSWWSYY and CDR2 QGS. The CDR3 has 13 amino acids. The trim removed 5 bases at V and 5 bases at J, leaving 5 bases unmatched. Here the CDR3 reads CALGPSGGDKLIF. The CDR3 coding sequence is TGTGCTCTTGGGCCCTCTGGGGGGGATAAACTCATCTTT.

This clone was picked up a small number of times. A clone one base away is much larger, so this may be a read error. Within the sample, other DNA sequences also encode this same CDR3. Here the CDR3 DNA reads TGTGCTCTTGGGGAACGCGTCAGAGCTGGGGGATACGCGAGCTCCTGGGACACCCGACAGATGTTTTTC. It codes for CALGERVRAGGYASSWDTRQMFF. The chain has TRDV1 and TRDJ3; TRDD3 aligns across 12 bases. Germline CDR1 and CDR2: TSWWSYY and QGS. The CDR3 runs 23 residues. V lost 1 base, J lost 0 bases, and 13 bases stayed unmatched.

This clone rates as large. Other DNA sequences from this sample encode an identical CDR3 as well. The chain carries TRDV1 and TRDJ1; 11 positions match TRDD3. Germline CDR1 is TSWWSYY and CDR2 is QGS. J lost 4 bases, V lost 0 bases, and 10 bases had no gene match. CDR3 length: 18 residues. The CDR3 DNA reads TGTGCTCTTGGGGAACTAGGCGTACTGGGGGATAACATCGATAAACTCATCTTT. It encodes CALGELGVLGDNIDKLIF.

Of note for this clone: A read error likely explains why the TCRdb protein, taken from a much larger clone, differs from this DNA's translation at residue 10; the protein shown is translated from the DNA. This chain connects TRDV1 to TRDJ1, with D tentatively TRDD3 (5 bases). The CDR3 length is 18 residues. Trimming took off 0 bases at V and 3 bases at J, with 20 bases between the two ends. Germline loops: CDR1 TSWWSYY, CDR2 QGS. The CDR3 DNA reads TGTGCTCTTGGGGAACTAGTGATGGGGCAAGATACAGCCGATAAACTCATCTTT. It translates to CALGELVMGQDTADKLIF.

A few counts support this clone. A read error may be the cause here, since a much bigger clone is one base away. The identical CDR3 is also encoded by other nucleotide sequences in the sample. The V call is TRDV1, the J call TRDJ1; 12 bases are a match to TRDD3. After removal of 0 bases from V and 3 bases from J, the junction contained 20 bases not matched to a gene. Germline V CDR1 and CDR2: TSWWSYY, QGS. This CDR3 is 22 amino acids long. The CDR3 sequence: CALGELFGVLPDWGIPSDKLIF. The CDR3 coding sequence is TGTGCTCTTGGGGAACTCTTCGGGGTCCTACCCGACTGGGGGATACCGTCCGATAAACTCATCTTT.

This clone is categorized as medium-sized (0.01 to 0.1%). The sample carries other DNA sequences with the same CDR3. This chain links TRDV1 with TRDJ1, with 8 bases aligning to TRDD3. The germline V gene has CDR1 TSWWSYY and CDR2 QGS. With V trimmed by 0 bases and J by 0 bases, 51 bases remained unmatched. CDR3 length equals 32 residues. The CDR3 DNA is TGTGCTCTTGGGGAACTAATTAAGAGGGAGAAAAGTGGATCTCCTAGGGCAAAGGTCTCTACTGGGGGCCCCGAGTACACCGATAAACTCATCTTT. This codes for CALGELIKREKSGSPRAKVSTGGPEYTDKLIF.

This clone is large (0.1 to 1%). The sample carries other DNA sequences with the same CDR3. This chain uses TRDV2 with TRDJ1, with D possibly TRDD3 on 5 matching bases. Trimming stripped 3 bases from V and 4 bases from J, with 20 bases between. The CDR3 has 16 residues. Germline loops: CDR1 GEAIGNYY, CDR2 EKD. CDR3 sequence: CACDGLSDTIHDKLIF. CDR3 DNA: TGTGCCTGTGACGGTCTGTCCGACACGATACACGATAAACTCATCTTT.

Comment on this clone: TCRdb lists the protein of a much larger clone for this DNA, which differs at residue 13, so this is likely a read error; the protein given here is translated from the DNA itself. The V and J genes are TRDV2 and TRDJ1; D gene uncertain. Per the germline V gene, CDR1 is GEAIGNYY and CDR2 is EKD. CDR3 length: 15 amino acids. CDR3 DNA: TGTGCCTGTGACACGGTGTACCGAAACACCGATAAACCCATCTTT. Protein: CACDTVYRNTDKPIF.

By share, this clone ranks as medium-sized. The chain recombines TRDV1 with TRDJ1, with 7 bases that match TRDD3. CDR1 is TSWWSYY and CDR2 is QGS in the germline V gene. The ends lost 1 base at V and 0 bases at J; junction bases unmatched: 17. The CDR3 is 20 residues long. CDR3 nucleotide sequence: TGTGCTCTTGGGGAACCACAACTGGGGATGGGGGGGGCAAACACCGATAAACTCATCTTT. This encodes CALGEPQLGMGGANTDKLIF.